The 15 T cell receptor beta chains below come from one sample, sequenced in a study of T cell responses to AZD1222 COVID-19 vaccine. Clones were read by immunoSEQ multiplex PCR, and TCRdb kept only the in-frame ones, dropping some. The data hold 89,000 or so clones, with approximately 89% observed a single time. The sample in question was peripheral blood, obtained on day 0 of AZD1222 vaccination. These receptors all come from an adult in good health.

This clone was detected only a few times. This chain uses TRBV6-4 with TRBJ2-1, with 8 bases that match TRBD2. The CDR3 spans 15 residues. CDR1 and CDR2 (germline): MRHNA, SNTAGT. The V segment lost 2 bases and the J segment 0 bases; nucleotides outside the gene matches: 0. The CDR3 spells CASSDTSGSYNEQFF. CDR3 bases: TGTGCCAGCAGTGACACTAGCGGCTCCTACAATGAGCAGTTCTTC.

This rearrangement joins TRBV5-1 to TRBJ1-3; TRBD1 matches at 7 bases. V lost 3 bases to trimming and J lost 2 bases; unmatched junction nucleotides: 2. This CDR3 spans 14 amino acids. The germline CDR1 and CDR2 sequences are SGHRS and YFSETQ. The CDR3 nucleotides are TGCGCCAGCAGCTCTACAGGGGCTGGAAACACCATATATTTT. Protein sequence: CASSSTGAGNTIYF.

The chain recombines TRBV5-1 with TRBJ2-3; TRBD2 matches 10 bases. CDR1 and CDR2 (germline): SGHRS, YFSETQ. There are 15 residues in the CDR3. The V and J ends lost 3 bases and 3 bases, in that order; junction bases with no gene match: 4. As DNA, the CDR3 is TGCGCCAGCAGCTCCCCAGCGGGAGGGACAGATACGCAGTATTTT. It codes for CASSSPAGGTDTQYF.

The CDR3 nucleotides are TGTGCCACCGGGGGCCAGCGGGAAAACAATGAGCAGTTCTTC. The encoded protein is CATGGQRENNEQFF. The V and J genes are TRBV28 and TRBJ2-1; D is possibly TRBD2 (7 bases). The CDR3 has 14 amino acids. Germline values: CDR1 MDHEN, CDR2 SYDVKM. Between the trimmed V and J ends, which lost 10 bases and 5 bases, there was a span of 18 bases. Looking up the rest from reference TRBV28 and TRBJ2-1 gives the full variable domain: DVKVTQSSRYLVKRTGEKVFLECVQDMDHENMFWYRQDPGLGLRLIYFSYDVKMKEKGDIPEGYSVSREKKERFSLILESASTNQTSMYLCATGGQRENNEQFFGPGTRLTVL.

The rearrangement links TRBV29-1 to TRBJ1-1; no clear D gene. CDR3 length: 15 residues. Germline V gene sequence: CDR1 SQVTM, CDR2 ANQGSEA. V was pared by 4 bases and J by 1 base, with 16 bases between. The chain's CDR3 is CSVVFRDPWNTEAFF. Written as DNA, the CDR3 is TGCAGCGTTGTATTCCGGGATCCATGGAACACTGAAGCTTTCTTT. Variable domain in full (rest from reference TRBV29-1 and TRBJ1-1): SAVISQKPSRDICQRGTSLTIQCQVDSQVTMMFWYRQQPGQSLTLIATANQGSEATYESGFVIDKFPISRPNLTFSTLTVSNMSPEDSSIYLCSVVFRDPWNTEAFFGQGTRLTVV.

J is TRBJ1-5 and V is TRBV5-1; D remains ambiguous. The CDR3 totals 15 residues. V dropped 4 bases and J dropped 5 bases, with 16 bases sitting between them. CDR1 SGHRS and CDR2 YFSETQ come from the germline V gene. CDR3 DNA sequence: TGCGCCAGCAGCGTAGGGCCAACGCCTTATCAGCCCCAGCATTTT. Amino acids: CASSVGPTPYQPQHF.

The gene calls are TRBV28 and TRBJ2-7; D remains ambiguous. Trimming pared 10 bases from V and 3 bases from J, leaving 16 bases between. The CDR3 runs 13 residues. Germline CDR1 reads MDHEN; CDR2 reads SYDVKM. This CDR3 reads CATLVPGYYEQYF. The CDR3 bases are TGTGCCACCTTAGTACCGGGCTACTACGAGCAGTACTTC.

The chain joins TRBV10-3 to TRBJ2-3, with 9 nucleotides matching TRBD2. This CDR3 comprises 15 residues. Germline V gene sequence: CDR1 ENHRY, CDR2 SYGVKD. V dropped 6 bases and J dropped 4; count of bases not matched to a gene: 8. The CDR3 reads CAISGGGRAADTQYF. Written as DNA, the CDR3 is TGTGCCATCAGCGGCGGCGGGAGGGCCGCAGATACGCAGTATTTT.

This clone has only one observation. The chain joins TRBV7-9 to TRBJ2-7, with 11 bases that match TRBD1. The J segment lost 11 bases and the V segment lost 5 bases, leaving 8 bases of the junction unmatched. Germline values: CDR1 SEHNR, CDR2 FQNEAQ (reference sequence). The CDR3 extends over 13 amino acids. The CDR3 DNA follows: TGTGCCAGCAGCAAGACGGACAGGGGGCTTGAGTACTTC. This codes for CASSKTDRGLEYF.

The J gene is TRBJ1-1, the V gene TRBV4-2; no reliable D call. V gave up 0 bases and J gave up 10 bases, with 15 bases separating them. Germline loops: CDR1 LGHNA, CDR2 YNFKEQ. This CDR3 has 14 residues. CDR3 DNA: TGTGCCAGCAGCCAAGATCGAGAAGTCCCGGTAGCTTTCTTT. It codes for CASSQDREVPVAFF.

CDR3 in amino acids: CASSFAGPGVRNEKLFF. CDR3 DNA: TGTGCCAGCAGCTTCGCCGGCCCGGGGGTCCGTAATGAAAAACTGTTTTTT. The chain carries TRBV7-8 and TRBJ1-4, with D possibly being TRBD1 (5 bases). Trimming left V 3 bases short and J 4 bases short, with 18 bases between. Germline V lookup: CDR1 SGHVS, CDR2 FQNEAQ. CDR3 length: 17 residues.

The chain carries TRBV9 and TRBJ1-3, with TRBD1 matching 8 bases. The CDR3 has 16 amino acids. Per the germline V gene, CDR1 is SGDLS and CDR2 is YYNGEE. Trimming cost V 3 bases and J 0 bases; bases outside gene matches: 5. Here the CDR3 DNA reads TGTGCCAGCAGCGGGGGGACAGGTTACTCTGGAAACACCATATATTTT. Protein sequence: CASSGGTGYSGNTIYF.

This clone was observed a single time. The chain links TRBV28 to TRBJ2-1; a weak D match, TRBD1 (6 bases). The CDR3 covers 15 residues. V lost 1 base and J 6 bases, leaving 13 bases between the germline ends. Germline V CDR1 and CDR2: MDHEN, SYDVKM. For the CDR3, the DNA is TGTGCCAGCAGTTTATCAGGGGCAAGGGGCAATGAGCAGTTCTTC. Protein sequence: CASSLSGARGNEQFF.

The CDR3 reads CASSATGLDEQFF. The CDR3 DNA sequence: TGTGCCAGCAGCGCTACAGGGTTGGATGAGCAGTTCTTC. The gene calls are TRBV5-8 and TRBJ2-1; TRBD1 is a possible D gene (6 bases). CDR3 length: 13 amino acids. CDR1 and CDR2 from the germline V gene are SGHTS and YDEGEE. Deletions cut 4 bases from V and 8 bases from J, with 13 bases between.

V usage is TRBV7-2 and J usage is TRBJ2-3, with unresolved D. The V gene lost 6 bases and the J gene lost 4 bases, with 17 bases spanning the gap. The CDR3 loop spans 15 amino acids. Germline loops: CDR1 SGHTA, CDR2 FQGNSA. The CDR3 DNA follows: TGTGCCAGCAGTCTAAAGGGCAGTCTCCCAGATACGCAGTATTTT. Protein: CASSLKGSLPDTQYF.